This TCR beta chain is drawn from a study of blood T cell repertoires in COVID-19. Losses at the gene ends were 5 bases for V and 8 bases for J; bases not matched to a gene: 12. The CDR3 totals 16 residues. CDR1 and CDR2 from the germline V gene are MDHEN and SYDVKM. Authors' data handling: Researchers report that nucleated cell counts were estimated from reference gene primer amplification. Measured with immunoSEQ multiplex PCR; TCRdb has only the in-frame clones, and not every one. V, J and clone size are those of that table, while D and trimming were read from the DNA. This table has nearly 300,000 clones, 70% to 90% appearing once. This clone is a singleton in its sample.

The genes are TRBV28 and TRBJ1-6; 7 nucleotides agree with TRBD1. The sequence was obtained from a young woman who had recovered from COVID-19. The material sequenced was peripheral blood. CDR3 protein: CASSPRWGRGDSPLHF. DNA of the CDR3: TGTGCCAGCAGTCCCCGGTGGGGCAGGGGGGATTCACCCCTCCACTTT.